What follows describes a single T cell receptor beta chain. Its matching antigen is unknown. These data belong to a study of Graves' ophthalmopathy and Graves' hyperthyroidism. Study at large: Investigators collected peripheral blood at initial diagnosis, before any treatment was given.

The study's findings and limits: In separating ophthalmopathy from stable hyperthyroidism, a 13-signature model achieved about 91% sensitivity and 81.08% specificity.

The CDR3 sequence is 14 residues long. V was clipped by 2 bases and J by 6 bases, with 13 bases between them. The germline CDR1 and CDR2 sequences are MNHNS and SASEGT. Scientists amplified the TCR beta CDR3 regions from RNA transcripts. After a first-round RT-PCR with HTBI primers, a second-round multiplex PCR was run. TCRdb used MiXCR to reprocess the multiplex PCR reads, holding one entry per CDR3 protein. The sample has 400,000 to 450,000 distinct CDR3 sequences, around 21% seen once; the top ten hold around 3%. The PBMCs originated from roughly 11 ml of fresh peripheral blood. This rearrangement joins TRBV6-1 to TRBJ1-1; D possibly corresponds to TRBD1 (6 bases). Material for sequencing was peripheral blood. The receptor was derived from a woman aged 18 to 35 with stable Graves' hyperthyroidism. The CDR3 region is CASSEYQPGAEAFF. CDR3 coding DNA: TGTGCCAGCAGTGAATATCAACCAGGGGCTGAAGCTTTCTTT.